This is a list of T cell receptor beta chains from one sample in a study of shared clonotypes between healthy human individuals. Some clones are missing from TCRdb's copy, which holds only in-frame ones; the method was immunoSEQ multiplex PCR. The repertoire holds about half a million clones, with 79% as singletons. Material for sequencing was PBMCs. The receptors shown here come from a woman aged 35 to 49 in good health. Some clones in this sample may be carry-over from other donors' samples. The CDR3 runs from the conserved cysteine through the conserved F or W. A D gene is named only where the DNA matches it firmly. The size field is filled for only some rows; it gives once, few, many or a size class.

TGTGCCAGTAGTACGACAGGGTTGAACACTGAAGCTTTCTTT | CASSTTGLNTEAFF | TRBD1 | TRBJ1-1 | TRBV19 | -
TGTGCCAGCAGCCAAGATGGGCAGAACCTTGAAGCTTTCTTT | CASSQDGQNLEAFF | - | TRBJ1-1 | TRBV4-2 | -
TGTGCCAGTAGTATCCGTTCAGGGGGCCAGGAGACCCAGTACTTC | CASSIRSGGQETQYF | TRBD1 | TRBJ2-5 | TRBV19 | -
TGTGCCAGCAGCGTCGGCGGAAACTCAGATACGCAGTATTTT | CASSVGGNSDTQYF | - | TRBJ2-3 | TRBV9 | few
TGTGCCAGCAGCTTAGTTCCAGCGGCTTCAGGAGGGGGGCAGTATTTT | CASSLVPAASGGGQYF | - | TRBJ2-3 | TRBV7-8 | -
TGTGCCAGCAGCTTAGCGGGGGGGCCGACTGAAGCTTTCTTT | CASSLAGGPTEAFF | - | TRBJ1-1 | TRBV7-8 | few
TGTGCCAGCAGTTTATATCAGAACACAGATACGCAGTATTTT | CASSLYQNTDTQYF | - | TRBJ2-3 | TRBV28 | -
TGTGCCAGCGGACCCGGGACTAGCTTCGGGGAGCTGTTTTTT | CASGPGTSFGELFF | TRBD2 | TRBJ2-2 | TRBV19 | -
TGTGCCAGCAGTTTAGCGGGAGTGGCCTACAATGAGCAGTTCTTC | CASSLAGVAYNEQFF | TRBD2 | TRBJ2-1 | TRBV28 | -
TGCGCCAGCAGCCAAGCTCTAGCGGGAGTTAAGACCCAGTACTTC | CASSQALAGVKTQYF | TRBD2 | TRBJ2-5 | TRBV4-1 | -
TGTGCCTGGGGCCTGTACCAAGAGACCCAGTACTTC | CAWGLYQETQYF | - | TRBJ2-5 | TRBV30 | -
TGTGCCAGCAGCGTCGGGACAGGGGTCTCCTACGAGCAGTACTTC | CASSVGTGVSYEQYF | TRBD1 | TRBJ2-7 | TRBV14 | many
TGTGCCAGCAGTTTCTTTGACGAGCAGTACTTC | CASSFFDEQYF | - | TRBJ2-7 | TRBV6-6 | -
TGCGCCAGCAGCCAAGGCTCTCGGGGGGGACTAGCGATCTCCGAGCAGTACTTC | CASSQGSRGGLAISEQYF | TRBD2 | TRBJ2-7 | TRBV4-1 | -
TGTGCCAGCAGCTTCGGACAGTTCACTGAAGCTTTCTTT | CASSFGQFTEAFF | - | TRBJ1-1 | TRBV7-2 | -
TGTGCCAGCAGCCATGAAAGGGGTTCCTACGAGCAGTACTTC | CASSHERGSYEQYF | - | TRBJ2-7 | TRBV7-6 | -
TGTGCCAGCAGTGAGAGGTCGGGCGGCCAAGAGACCCAGTACTTC | CASSERSGGQETQYF | - | TRBJ2-5 | TRBV6-4 | -
TGTGCCAGCAACGGACAGGGCGCCTACAATGAGCAGTTCTTC | CASNGQGAYNEQFF | TRBD1 | TRBJ2-1 | TRBV6-1 | -
TGTGCCTGGAAAGTAGGGGGCTGGAGGGGAGCTAATGAAAAACTGTTTTTT | CAWKVGGWRGANEKLFF | TRBD1 | TRBJ1-4 | TRBV30 | -
TGTGCCAGCAGCTTGACAGGTTCGACCGGGGAGCTGTTTTTT | CASSLTGSTGELFF | - | TRBJ2-2 | TRBV28 | -
TGTGCCAGCTCTCCACAGGGGAAGAGCACCGGGGAGCTGTTTTTT | CASSPQGKSTGELFF | TRBD1 | TRBJ2-2 | TRBV18 | -
TGCGCCAGCAGCACCGTCCTGAACACTGAAGCTTTCTTT | CASSTVLNTEAFF | - | TRBJ1-1 | TRBV5-1 | -
TGTGCCAGCAGCGAATACGGGCGGCCCTACGAGCAGTACTTC | CASSEYGRPYEQYF | - | TRBJ2-7 | TRBV11-3 | -
TGTGCCAGCAGCCGCCGGACTAGCGGGGGCCAAGAGACCCAGTACTTC | CASSRRTSGGQETQYF | TRBD2 | TRBJ2-5 | TRBV11-1 | many
TGTGCCAGCAGCACCCGACAGGGTAACTATGGCTACACCTTC | CASSTRQGNYGYTF | TRBD1 | TRBJ1-2 | TRBV7-2 | -
TGTGCCTCAACCGGAGGGTTAGGCCCCACCACCGGATCGGATACGCAGTATTTT | CASTGGLGPTTGSDTQYF | - | TRBJ2-3 | TRBV19 | -
TGTGCCAGCAGTTTATTATACCCCCGGGATGGCAGGGTAAAGACCCAGTACTTC | CASSLLYPRDGRVKTQYF | - | TRBJ2-5 | TRBV27 | -
TGCGCCAGCAGCTTGGCGGGCCTATTGACAGGGGATCTACAAGAGACCCAGTACTTC | CASSLAGLLTGDLQETQYF | TRBD1 | TRBJ2-5 | TRBV5-1 | -
TGTGCCAGCAGCGCCAGGACTAGCGTAGGCTACGAGCAGTACTTC | CASSARTSVGYEQYF | TRBD2 | TRBJ2-7 | TRBV9 | -
TGTGCCAGCTCACCAGGAAGCTCCTACGAGCAGTACTTC | CASSPGSSYEQYF | - | TRBJ2-7 | TRBV18 | -
TGTGCCAGCAGCTTAGATTCGCTAGCGTACAATGAGCAGTTCTTC | CASSLDSLAYNEQFF | - | TRBJ2-1 | TRBV11-2 | -
TGTGCCAGCAGTGACTTTGGGACAGCCCTTTTTAGCAATCAGCCCCAGCATTTT | CASSDFGTALFSNQPQHF | TRBD1 | TRBJ1-5 | TRBV6-1 | -
TGTGCCAGCAGTGACAGGGGCGGGGGTCATGAAGCTTTCTTT | CASSDRGGGHEAFF | - | TRBJ1-1 | TRBV6-1 | -
TGCGCCAGCAGTCTCGGGGCGGGAGTAAGGGAGACCCAGTACTTC | CASSLGAGVRETQYF | TRBD2 | TRBJ2-5 | TRBV4-1 | -
TGTGCCAGTAGTATAGCTCGGACTAGTAGGGGTAATGAGCAGTTCTTC | CASSIARTSRGNEQFF | TRBD2 | TRBJ2-1 | TRBV19 | few